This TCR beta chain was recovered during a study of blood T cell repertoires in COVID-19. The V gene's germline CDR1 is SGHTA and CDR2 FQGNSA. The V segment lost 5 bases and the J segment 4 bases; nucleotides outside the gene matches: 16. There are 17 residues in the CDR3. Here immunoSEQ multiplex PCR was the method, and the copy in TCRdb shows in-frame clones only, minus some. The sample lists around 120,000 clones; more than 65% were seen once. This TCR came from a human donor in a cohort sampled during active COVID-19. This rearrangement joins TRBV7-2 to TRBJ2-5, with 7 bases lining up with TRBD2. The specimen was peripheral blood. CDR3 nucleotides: TGTGCCAGCAGCCATTTCCCGAGAGGGAGGGCGGGAGAGACCCAGTACTTC. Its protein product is CASSHFPRGRAGETQYF.